The clone carrying this T cell receptor beta chain was seen once. Its target is unknown. The sample originates from a study of OX40 agonist ivuxolimab in advanced cancers. Study-wide context: An agonistic human IgG2 monoclonal antibody against OX40 (CD134) was given. Three partial responders included one hepatocellular carcinoma patient and two cutaneous melanoma patients.

Assay: immunoSEQ multiplex PCR; the TCRdb copy retains only in-frame clones and omits some. The sample carries about 34,000 clones, roughly four fifths recorded once. General observations from the study: A proportion of nonresponders additionally exhibited low normalized T-cell clonal expansion. Doses of 0.1 to 3.0 mg/kg were accompanied by clonal expansion of CD4+ and CD8+ blood T cells by week 6.

The TCR comes from an adult with an advanced solid tumor such as melanoma, head and neck, liver or kidney cancer. Sequenced material: CD4+ or CD8+ T cells sorted from blood, taken in a trial of the OX40 agonist ivuxolimab.

In DNA form, the CDR3 reads TGTGCCAGCAGTTACTCTGGGACAGGGATGTACGAGCAGTACTTC. It translates to CASSYSGTGMYEQYF. The rearrangement links TRBV6-5 to TRBJ2-7; TRBD1 matches at 9 bases. Germline CDR1 is MNHEY and CDR2 is SVGAGI. V was pared by 0 bases and J by 4 bases, with 4 bases of the junction left unmatched. The CDR3 is 15 residues long.